These 3 T cell receptor beta chains were all obtained from the same sample, sequenced in a study of T cell responses to AZD1222 COVID-19 vaccine. This table comes from immunoSEQ multiplex PCR, and its TCRdb copy is limited to in-frame clones, with some not included. The sample includes 150,000 to 200,000 clones, under 95% of them seen just once. The material was peripheral blood, obtained on day 0 of AZD1222 vaccination. The receptors stem from an adult in good health.

Notes on this clone: Germline is not matched at one junction end, which may reflect a read error. The chain combines TRBV5-1 with TRBJ1-1, with TRBD1 matching over 10 bases. The CDR3 extends over 15 amino acids. Germline V gives CDR1 SGHRS, CDR2 YFSETQ. Here the CDR3 reads CASRLGQGTGAEAFF. CDR3 coding DNA: TGCGCCAGCAGATTGGGACAGGGGACGGGGGCTGAAGCTTTCTTT.

This sequence joins TRBV28 and TRBJ1-1, with TRBD1 as a possible D gene (5 bases). This CDR3 is 15 amino acids long. Germline CDR1 is MDHEN and CDR2 is SYDVKM. V shed 3 bases and J shed 2 bases, with 13 bases lying between them. Written as DNA, the CDR3 is TGTGCCAGCAGTTTCTCGGGGAGGGGCAACACTGAAGCTTTCTTT. Translation gives CASSFSGRGNTEAFF.

This clone was observed once. V gene TRBV7-9 combines with J gene TRBJ1-1, with D perhaps TRBD1 (5 bases). The CDR3 totals 16 residues. The V end was cut by 4 bases, the J end by 2 bases, with 17 bases between. Germline CDR1 is SEHNR and CDR2 is FQNEAQ (reference sequence). The CDR3 protein is CASSSSTVGVNTEAFF. In DNA form, the CDR3 reads TGTGCCAGCAGCTCATCGACAGTGGGAGTCAACACTGAAGCTTTCTTT.